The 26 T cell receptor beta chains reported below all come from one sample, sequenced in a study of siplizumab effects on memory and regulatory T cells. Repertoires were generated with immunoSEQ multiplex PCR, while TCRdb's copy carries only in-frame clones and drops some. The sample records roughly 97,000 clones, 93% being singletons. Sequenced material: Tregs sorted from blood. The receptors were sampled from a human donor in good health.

This chain's CDR3 is CASSQPGLAGGYNEQFF. DNA of the CDR3: TGTGCCAGCAGCCAGCCGGGACTAGCGGGGGGGTACAATGAGCAGTTCTTC. This rearrangement joins TRBV14 to TRBJ2-1; 16 nucleotides line up with TRBD2. CDR1 and CDR2 (germline): SGHDN, FVKESK. V lost 3 bases and J lost 4; bases outside the gene matches: 3. This CDR3 comprises 17 residues.

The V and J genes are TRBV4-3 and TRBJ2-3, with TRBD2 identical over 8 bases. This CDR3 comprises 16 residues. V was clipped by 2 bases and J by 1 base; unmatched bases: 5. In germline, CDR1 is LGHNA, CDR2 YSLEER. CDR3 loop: CASSQQLADRTDTQYF. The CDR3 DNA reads TGCGCCAGCAGCCAACAACTAGCGGACCGCACAGATACGCAGTATTTT.

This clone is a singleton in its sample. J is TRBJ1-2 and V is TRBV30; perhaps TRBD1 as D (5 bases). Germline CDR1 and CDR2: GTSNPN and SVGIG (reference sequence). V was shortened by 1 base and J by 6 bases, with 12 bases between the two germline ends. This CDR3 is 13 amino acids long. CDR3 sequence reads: CAWSAEGRDGYTF. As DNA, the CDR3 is TGTGCCTGGAGTGCGGAGGGGCGAGATGGCTACACCTTC.

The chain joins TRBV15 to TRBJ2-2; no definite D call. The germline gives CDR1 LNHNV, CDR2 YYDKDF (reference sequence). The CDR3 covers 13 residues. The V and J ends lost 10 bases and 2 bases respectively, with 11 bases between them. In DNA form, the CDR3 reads TGTGCCATTGGCGGAACAAACACCGGGGAGCTGTTTTTT. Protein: CAIGGTNTGELFF.

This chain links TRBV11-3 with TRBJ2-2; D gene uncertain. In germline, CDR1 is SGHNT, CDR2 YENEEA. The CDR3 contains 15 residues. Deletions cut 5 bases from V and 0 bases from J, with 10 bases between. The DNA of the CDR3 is TGTGCCAGCAGCCGACGCCTAGCGAACACCGGGGAGCTGTTTTTT. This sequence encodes CASSRRLANTGELFF.

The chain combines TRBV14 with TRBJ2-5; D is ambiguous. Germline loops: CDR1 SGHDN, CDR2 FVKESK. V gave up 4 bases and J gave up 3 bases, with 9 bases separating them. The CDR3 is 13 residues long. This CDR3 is CASSPIGEETQYF. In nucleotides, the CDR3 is TGTGCCAGCAGCCCGATAGGAGAAGAGACCCAGTACTTC.

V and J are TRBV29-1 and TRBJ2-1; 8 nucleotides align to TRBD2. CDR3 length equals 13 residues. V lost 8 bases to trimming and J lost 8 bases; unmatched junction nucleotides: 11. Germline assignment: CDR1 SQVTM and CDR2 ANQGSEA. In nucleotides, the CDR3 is TGCAGCACCGACGGGGGGGGTAAAGATGAGCAGTTCTTC. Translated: CSTDGGGKDEQFF.

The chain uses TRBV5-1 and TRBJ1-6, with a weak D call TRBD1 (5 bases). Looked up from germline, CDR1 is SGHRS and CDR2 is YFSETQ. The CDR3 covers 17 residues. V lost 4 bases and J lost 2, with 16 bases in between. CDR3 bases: TGCGCCAGCAGCAAAGATGTCCAGGGAGCCTATAATTCACCCCTCCACTTT. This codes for CASSKDVQGAYNSPLHF.

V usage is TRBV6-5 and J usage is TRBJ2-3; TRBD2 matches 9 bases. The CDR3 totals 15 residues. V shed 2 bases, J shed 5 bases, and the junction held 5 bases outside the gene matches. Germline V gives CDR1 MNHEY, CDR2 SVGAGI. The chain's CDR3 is CASSYRGRAVDTQYF. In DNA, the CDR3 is TGTGCCAGCAGTTACCGCGGGAGGGCGGTAGATACGCAGTATTTT.

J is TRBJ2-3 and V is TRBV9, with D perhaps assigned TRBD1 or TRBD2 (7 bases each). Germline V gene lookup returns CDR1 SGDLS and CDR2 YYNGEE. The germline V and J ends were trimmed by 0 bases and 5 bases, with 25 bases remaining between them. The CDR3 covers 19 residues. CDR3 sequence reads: CASSVDGRGGPQTRDTQYF. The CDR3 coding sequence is TGTGCCAGCAGCGTAGACGGCAGGGGGGGACCCCAAACCCGAGATACGCAGTATTTT. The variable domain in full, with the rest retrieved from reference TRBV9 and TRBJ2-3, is DSGVTQTPKHLITATGQRVTLRCSPRSGDLSVYWYQQSLDQGLQFLIQYYNGEERAKGNILERFSAQQFPDLHSELNLSSLELGDSALYFCASSVDGRGGPQTRDTQYFGPGTRLTVL.

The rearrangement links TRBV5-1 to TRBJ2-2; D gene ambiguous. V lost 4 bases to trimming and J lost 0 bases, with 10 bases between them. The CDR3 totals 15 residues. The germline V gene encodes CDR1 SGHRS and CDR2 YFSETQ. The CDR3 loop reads CASSLDPTNTGELFF. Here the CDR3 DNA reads TGCGCCAGCAGCCTGGACCCCACGAACACCGGGGAGCTGTTTTTT.

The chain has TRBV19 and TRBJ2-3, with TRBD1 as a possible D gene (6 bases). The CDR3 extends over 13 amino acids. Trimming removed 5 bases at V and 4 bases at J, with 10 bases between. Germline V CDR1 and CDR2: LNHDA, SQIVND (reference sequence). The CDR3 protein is CASSFRQADTQYF. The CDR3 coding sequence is TGTGCCAGTAGTTTTCGACAGGCAGATACGCAGTATTTT.

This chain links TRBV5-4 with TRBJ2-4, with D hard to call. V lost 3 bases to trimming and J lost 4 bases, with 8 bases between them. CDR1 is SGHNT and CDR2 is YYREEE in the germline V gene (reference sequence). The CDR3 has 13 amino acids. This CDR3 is CASSSDIKNIQYF. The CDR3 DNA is TGTGCCAGCAGCTCAGACATAAAAAACATTCAGTACTTC.

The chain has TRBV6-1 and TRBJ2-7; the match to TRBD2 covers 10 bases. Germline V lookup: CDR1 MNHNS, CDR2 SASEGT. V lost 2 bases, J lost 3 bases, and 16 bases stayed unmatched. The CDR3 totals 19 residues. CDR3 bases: TGTGCCAGCAGTGAATTTCAGGGGTTGGCGGGACTAGCGAACTACGAGCAGTACTTC. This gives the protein CASSEFQGLAGLANYEQYF.

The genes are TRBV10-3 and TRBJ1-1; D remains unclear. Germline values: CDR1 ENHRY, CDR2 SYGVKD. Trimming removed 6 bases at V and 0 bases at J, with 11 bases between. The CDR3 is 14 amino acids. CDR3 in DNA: TGTGCCATCAGACCGGGCCCCCTGAACACTGAAGCTTTCTTT. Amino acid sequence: CAIRPGPLNTEAFF.

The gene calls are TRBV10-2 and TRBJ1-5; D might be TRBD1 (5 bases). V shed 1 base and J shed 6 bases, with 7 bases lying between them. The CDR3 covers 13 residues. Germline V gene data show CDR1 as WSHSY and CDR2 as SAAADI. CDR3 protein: CASSEFRAQPQHF. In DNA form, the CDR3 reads TGCGCCAGCAGTGAGTTCAGGGCTCAGCCCCAGCATTTT.

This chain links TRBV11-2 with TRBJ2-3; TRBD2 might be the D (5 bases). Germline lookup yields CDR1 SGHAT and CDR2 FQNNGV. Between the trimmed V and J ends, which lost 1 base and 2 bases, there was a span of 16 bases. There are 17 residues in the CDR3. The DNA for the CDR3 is TGTGCCAGCAGCTTAGCGGTGGCGGGCTCGATCACAGATACGCAGTATTTT. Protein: CASSLAVAGSITDTQYF.

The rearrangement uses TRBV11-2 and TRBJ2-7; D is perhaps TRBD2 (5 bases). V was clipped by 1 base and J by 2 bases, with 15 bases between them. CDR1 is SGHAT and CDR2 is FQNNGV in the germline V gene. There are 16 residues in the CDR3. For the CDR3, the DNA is TGTGCCAGCAGCTTAGTTTTTCTAGCTGCAGCCTACGAGCAGTACTTC. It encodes CASSLVFLAAAYEQYF.

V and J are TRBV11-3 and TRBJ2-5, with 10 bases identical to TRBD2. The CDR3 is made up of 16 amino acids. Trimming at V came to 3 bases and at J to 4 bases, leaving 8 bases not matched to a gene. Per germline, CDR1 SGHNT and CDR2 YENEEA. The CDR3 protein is CASSFPRLAGAETQYF. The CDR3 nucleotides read TGTGCCAGCAGCTTCCCACGGCTAGCGGGAGCAGAGACCCAGTACTTC.

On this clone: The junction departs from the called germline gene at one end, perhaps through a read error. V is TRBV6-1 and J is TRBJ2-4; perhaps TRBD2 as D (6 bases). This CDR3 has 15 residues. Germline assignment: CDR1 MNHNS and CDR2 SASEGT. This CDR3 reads CASSAGGNSASDAHF. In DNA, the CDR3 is TGTGCCAGCAGTGCCGGGGGTAACAGCGCCTCGGACGCGCACTTC.

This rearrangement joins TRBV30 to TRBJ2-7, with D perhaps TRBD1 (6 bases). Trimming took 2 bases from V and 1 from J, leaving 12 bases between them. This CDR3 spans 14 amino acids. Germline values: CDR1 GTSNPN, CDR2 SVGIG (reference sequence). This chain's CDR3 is CAWSSQDSSYEQYF. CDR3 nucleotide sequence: TGTGCCTGGAGTTCCCAGGACAGTTCCTACGAGCAGTACTTC.

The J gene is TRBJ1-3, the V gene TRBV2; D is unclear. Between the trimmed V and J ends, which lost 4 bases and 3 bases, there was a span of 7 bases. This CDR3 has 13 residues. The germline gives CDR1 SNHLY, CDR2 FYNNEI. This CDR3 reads CASSVDFGNTIYF. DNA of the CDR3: TGTGCCAGCAGTGTGGATTTTGGAAACACCATATATTTT.

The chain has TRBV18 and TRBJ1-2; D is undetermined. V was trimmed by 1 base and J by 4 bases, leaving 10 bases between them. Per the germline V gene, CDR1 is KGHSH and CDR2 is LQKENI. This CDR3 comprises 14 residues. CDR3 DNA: TGTGCCAGCTCACCACAGGGTATTGGCTATGGCTACACCTTC. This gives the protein CASSPQGIGYGYTF.

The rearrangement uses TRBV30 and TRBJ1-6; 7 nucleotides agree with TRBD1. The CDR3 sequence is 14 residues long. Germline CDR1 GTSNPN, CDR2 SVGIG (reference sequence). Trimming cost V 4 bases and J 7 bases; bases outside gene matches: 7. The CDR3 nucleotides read TGTGCCTGGAACAGGGGAGTGTACAATTCACCCCTCCACTTT. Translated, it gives CAWNRGVYNSPLHF.

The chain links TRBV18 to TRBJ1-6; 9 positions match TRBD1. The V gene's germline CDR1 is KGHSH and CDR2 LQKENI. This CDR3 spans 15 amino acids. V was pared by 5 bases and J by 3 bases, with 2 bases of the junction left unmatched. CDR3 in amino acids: CASSGTGFYNSPLHF. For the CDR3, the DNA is TGTGCCAGCTCAGGGACAGGGTTCTATAATTCACCCCTCCACTTT.

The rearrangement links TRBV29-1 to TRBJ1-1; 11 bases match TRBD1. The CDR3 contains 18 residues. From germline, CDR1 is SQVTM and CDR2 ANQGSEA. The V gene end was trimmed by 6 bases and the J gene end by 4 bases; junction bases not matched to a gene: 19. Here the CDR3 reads CSVRGDRGAPSPGTEAFF. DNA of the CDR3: TGCAGCGTCCGGGGGGACAGGGGGGCACCATCACCAGGCACTGAAGCTTTCTTT.